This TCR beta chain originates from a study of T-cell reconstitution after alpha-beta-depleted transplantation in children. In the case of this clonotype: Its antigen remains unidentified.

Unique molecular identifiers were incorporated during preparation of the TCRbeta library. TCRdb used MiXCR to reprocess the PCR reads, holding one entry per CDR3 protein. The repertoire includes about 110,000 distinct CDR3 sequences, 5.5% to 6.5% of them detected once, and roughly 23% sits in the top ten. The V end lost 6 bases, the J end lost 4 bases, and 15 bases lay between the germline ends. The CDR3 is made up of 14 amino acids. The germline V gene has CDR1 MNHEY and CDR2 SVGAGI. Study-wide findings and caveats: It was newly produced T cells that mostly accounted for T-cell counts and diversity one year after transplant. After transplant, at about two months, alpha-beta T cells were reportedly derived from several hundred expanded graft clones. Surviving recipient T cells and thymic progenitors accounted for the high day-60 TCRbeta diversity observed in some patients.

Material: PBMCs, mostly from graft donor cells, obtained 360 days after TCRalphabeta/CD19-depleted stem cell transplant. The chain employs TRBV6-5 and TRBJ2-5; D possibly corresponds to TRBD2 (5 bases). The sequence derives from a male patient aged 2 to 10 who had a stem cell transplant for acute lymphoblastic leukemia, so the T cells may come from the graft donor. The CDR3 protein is CASRSRSSGETQYF. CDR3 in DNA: TGTGCCAGCAGGAGTCGGTCGAGCGGAGAGACCCAGTACTTC.